This TCR beta chain was obtained from a study of T cell responses to AZD1222 COVID-19 vaccine. Trimming stripped 4 bases from V and 0 bases from J, with 13 bases between. The length of the CDR3 is 16 residues. Germline V gives CDR1 MNHNS, CDR2 SASEGT. Remarks on this clone: What it recognizes is unknown.

Study outcomes and limitations: Clonal diversity may have been underestimated in mostly white British donors. After the peak T cell response, and only then, were repertoires sampled. Of spike-specific TCRs, nearly half reportedly target regions left unmutated in variants.

Investigators merged groups given second doses at roughly 4 or roughly 12 weeks. Using immunoSEQ multiplex PCR, the repertoire was profiled, and TCRdb retains in-frame clones only, with some absent. This sample has about 88,000 clones, with over 75% found just once. The clonotype was recovered from an adult who received the AZD1222 COVID-19 vaccine. V usage is TRBV6-1 and J usage is TRBJ2-1; the D is unclear. The source material was peripheral blood, sampled 28 days after the second AZD1222 dose. This CDR3 reads CASSAPGYHSYNEQFF. In DNA, the CDR3 is TGTGCCAGCAGTGCCCCCGGGTACCACTCCTACAATGAGCAGTTCTTC.